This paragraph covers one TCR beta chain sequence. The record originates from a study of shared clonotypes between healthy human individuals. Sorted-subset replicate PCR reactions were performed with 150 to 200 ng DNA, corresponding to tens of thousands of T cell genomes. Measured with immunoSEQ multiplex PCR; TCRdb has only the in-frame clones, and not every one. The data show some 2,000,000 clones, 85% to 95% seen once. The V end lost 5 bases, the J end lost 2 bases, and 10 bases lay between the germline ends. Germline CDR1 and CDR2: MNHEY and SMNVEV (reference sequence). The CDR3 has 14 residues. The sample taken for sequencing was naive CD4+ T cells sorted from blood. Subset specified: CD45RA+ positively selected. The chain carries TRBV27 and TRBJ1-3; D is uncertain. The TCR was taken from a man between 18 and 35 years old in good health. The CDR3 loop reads CASSDGFPGNTIYF. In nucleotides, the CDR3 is TGTGCCAGCAGTGACGGGTTCCCTGGAAACACCATATATTTT.